Presented here are 20 T cell receptor beta chains from one specimen sequenced in a study of CD8 T cells in ankylosing spondylitis. TCRdb used MiXCR to reprocess the 5' RACE reads, holding one entry per CDR3 protein. The sample lists 100,000 to 150,000 distinct CDR3 sequences, around 7% seen once, with 9% to 15% in the top ten. Sequencing was performed on blood, either unsorted or a sorted T cell fraction (not recorded which). The source is a male donor with ankylosing spondylitis or in good health (not recorded which).

This clonotype was recorded many times. V and J are TRBV12-3 or TRBV12-4 and TRBJ2-7; tentatively, D is TRBD1 or TRBD2 (5 bases each). Between the trimmed V and J ends, which lost 7 bases and 3 bases, there was a span of 19 bases. The CDR3 runs to 15 residues. The CDR3 DNA is TGTGCCAGCACCTTGGGACCGGGTTCCCACTACGAGCAGTACTTC. Translated: CASTLGPGSHYEQYF.

Worth noting for this clonotype: A single base separates this from a much larger clone, so it may be a read error. V gene TRBV18 combines with J gene TRBJ2-2; either TRBD1 or TRBD2 may fit D (5 bases each). The CDR3 sequence is 17 residues long. The germline CDR1 and CDR2 sequences are KGHSH and LQKENI. CDR3 region: CASSPLDQGWNTGEQFF. The CDR3 DNA reads as TGTGCCAGCTCACCACTTGATCAGGGTTGGAACACCGGGGAGCAGTTTTTT.

This clonotype was counted at least ten times. This sequence joins TRBV12-3 or TRBV12-4 and TRBJ1-4, with D uncertain. Trimming cost V 3 bases and J 8 bases, with 4 bases left between them. This CDR3 has 11 residues. The CDR3 spells CASSFGEKLFF. As DNA, the CDR3 is TGTGCCAGCAGTTTTGGCGAAAAACTGTTTTTT.

This clonotype showed up many times. The CDR3 spells CSAGTAFTDTQYF. CDR3 in DNA: TGCAGTGCTGGGACGGCCTTCACAGATACGCAGTATTTT. V is TRBV20-1 and J is TRBJ2-3; possibly TRBD1 or TRBD2 for D (5 bases each). Germline values: CDR1 DFQATT, CDR2 SNEGSKA (reference sequence). Trimming left V 5 bases short and J 2 bases short, with 11 bases between. The CDR3 is made up of 13 amino acids.

On this clonotype: This may come from a read error, since a much larger clone is one base off. The V gene is TRBV11-2, the J gene TRBJ2-3, with 9 bases identical to TRBD2. After removal of 9 bases from V and 0 bases from J, the junction contained 10 bases not matched to a gene. The CDR3 is 16 residues long. Germline CDR1 and CDR2: SGHAT and FQNNGV. The CDR3 sequence: CARSLRLAASTDTQYF. CDR3 bases: TGTGCCAGGAGCCTTAGACTAGCGGCAAGCACAGATACGCAGTATTTT.

This clonotype showed up many times. V usage is TRBV7-9 and J usage is TRBJ1-5, with D uncertain. The CDR3 spans 12 residues. The germline gives CDR1 SEHNR, CDR2 FQNEAQ (reference sequence). The V and J ends lost 5 bases and 3 bases respectively, with 5 bases between them. The CDR3 DNA follows: TGTGCCAGCAGCAACCTCAATCAGCCCCAGCATTTT. It yields the protein CASSNLNQPQHF. Combining the CDR3 with reference TRBV7-9 and TRBJ1-5 gives the whole variable domain DTGVSQNPRHKITKRGQNVTFRCDPISEHNRLYWYRQTLGQGPEFLTYFQNEAQLEKSRLLSDRFSAERPKGSFSTLEIQRTEQGDSAMYLCASSNLNQPQHFGDGTRLSIL.

The chain recombines TRBV28 with TRBJ2-7; a weak D match, TRBD2 (6 bases). Per germline, CDR1 MDHEN and CDR2 SYDVKM. V lost 4 bases and J lost 5, with 15 bases in between. The CDR3 length is 14 residues. CDR3 nucleotides: TGTGCCAGCAGTTCCGGGCCAGCGGGTAACGAGCAGTACTTC. It is translated as CASSSGPAGNEQYF. Looking up the rest from reference TRBV28 and TRBJ2-7 gives the full variable domain: DVKVTQSSRYLVKRTGEKVFLECVQDMDHENMFWYRQDPGLGLRLIYFSYDVKMKEKGDIPEGYSVSREKKERFSLILESASTNQTSMYLCASSSGPAGNEQYFGPGTRLTVT.

This clonotype was counted ten times or more. The chain carries TRBV10-3 and TRBJ2-1, with D possibly being TRBD1 or TRBD2 (7 bases each). CDR1 and CDR2 from the germline V gene are ENHRY and SYGVKD. Trimming shortened V by 5 bases and J by 6 bases, and 14 bases separated the two germline ends. This CDR3 is built from 14 residues. The CDR3 DNA reads TGTGCCATCAGTACGGGGGGACAGTCCAATGAGCAGTTCTTC. It encodes CAISTGGQSNEQFF.

Many counts were recorded for this clonotype. This chain joins TRBV5-1 and TRBJ1-1; TRBD1 agrees at 7 bases. The CDR3 consists of 15 residues. The junction had 9 bases not matched to a gene; V was cut back by 1 base and J by 6 bases. CDR1 and CDR2 (germline): SGHRS, YFSETQ. CDR3 residues: CASSLYSQGEAEAFF. Here the CDR3 DNA reads TGCGCCAGCAGCTTGTATAGCCAGGGGGAGGCTGAAGCTTTCTTT.

This clonotype was picked up a small number of times. The V call is TRBV30, the J call TRBJ1-4; possible D gene TRBD1, 6 bases. Germline CDR1 and CDR2: GTSNPN and SVGIG (reference sequence). The CDR3 consists of 14 residues. Trimming left V 6 bases short and J 7 bases short, with 18 bases between. Written as DNA, the CDR3 is TGTGCCTGCAACCGGGACATCGAGAGTGAAAAACTGTTTTTT. Residues: CACNRDIESEKLFF.

Many counts were recorded for this clonotype. The chain has TRBV20-1 and TRBJ2-5; TRBD1 matches at 9 bases. V dropped 7 bases and J dropped 5; count of bases not matched to a gene: 2. This CDR3 is 11 amino acids long. Per the germline V gene, CDR1 is DFQATT and CDR2 is SNEGSKA (reference sequence). The CDR3 loop is CSDRGLETQYF. The CDR3 nucleotides are TGCAGTGACAGGGGGCTGGAGACCCAGTACTTC.

This clonotype was detected ten times or more. The chain is built from TRBV3-1 and TRBJ2-6; 7 bases match TRBD1. Germline trimming cut 5 bases from V and 0 bases from J; bases unmatched to any gene: 10. This CDR3 comprises 18 residues. Germline V CDR1 and CDR2: LGHDT, YNNKEL (reference sequence). The CDR3 sequence: CASSVWGTEISGANVLTF. The CDR3 DNA is TGTGCCAGCAGCGTATGGGGGACAGAGATCTCTGGGGCCAACGTCCTGACTTTC.

This clonotype appeared many times. This chain connects TRBV20-1 to TRBJ1-4; TRBD1 matches at 12 bases. Germline-derived CDR1 and CDR2 are DFQATT and SNEGSKA (reference sequence). V shed 2 bases and J 8 bases; nucleotides not matched to a gene: 6. The CDR3 totals 15 residues. CDR3 in amino acids: CSARWGTGGAEKLFF. In DNA, the CDR3 is TGCAGTGCTAGATGGGGGACAGGGGGCGCGGAAAAACTGTTTTTT.

This clonotype was observed many times. The gene calls are TRBV5-1 and TRBJ1-4; D is ambiguous. Trimming stripped 1 base from V and 0 bases from J, with 7 bases between. Germline V gene data show CDR1 as SGHRS and CDR2 as YFSETQ. The CDR3 totals 15 residues. CDR3: CASSLLGSTNEKLFF. CDR3 DNA: TGCGCCAGCAGCTTGCTAGGCTCAACTAATGAAAAACTGTTTTTT.

This clonotype was seen many times. The chain employs TRBV7-6 and TRBJ2-7, with D hard to call. Trimming pared 1 base from V and 3 bases from J, leaving 10 bases between. Germline-derived CDR1 and CDR2 are SGHVS and FNYEAQ. This CDR3 is 14 amino acids long. The DNA of the CDR3 is TGTGCCAGCAGCTTAGTCGAAGGAAACTACGAGCAGTACTTC. Translated, it gives CASSLVEGNYEQYF.

This clonotype was detected many times. The chain recombines TRBV30 with TRBJ2-5; perhaps TRBD2 as D (5 bases). In germline, CDR1 is GTSNPN, CDR2 SVGIG (reference sequence). The CDR3 runs 14 residues. Trimming left V 3 bases short and J 5 bases short, with 16 bases between. CDR3 in amino acids: CAWRFSGLGETQYF. The DNA for the CDR3 is TGTGCCTGGAGGTTCAGCGGCCTGGGGGAGACCCAGTACTTC.

The chain links TRBV6-1 to TRBJ2-3; perhaps TRBD2 as D (6 bases). The V end lost 9 bases, the J end lost 0 bases, and 10 bases lay between the germline ends. The germline V gene encodes CDR1 MNHNS and CDR2 SASEGT. The CDR3 has 13 amino acids. As DNA, the CDR3 is TGTGCCAGTAAACGGGGGAGCACAGATACGCAGTATTTT. Translating gives CASKRGSTDTQYF.

The sample holds many counts of this clonotype. The V gene is TRBV29-1, the J gene TRBJ2-2, with TRBD2 as a possible D gene (6 bases). With 5 bases removed from V and 8 bases from J, the gap between germline ends came to 12 bases. CDR3 length: 12 amino acids. The germline V gene encodes CDR1 SQVTM and CDR2 ANQGSEA. CDR3 nucleotide sequence: TGCAGCGTTAGATGGCGGGAAGGGGAGCTGTTTTTT. It encodes CSVRWREGELFF.

This clonotype has ten or more counts. The CDR3 spells CSAEGLPYNEQFF. Written as DNA, the CDR3 is TGCAGCGCCGAAGGACTACCCTACAATGAGCAGTTCTTC. This chain connects TRBV29-1 to TRBJ2-1, with D possibly matching TRBD2 (6 bases). With 7 bases removed from V and 2 bases from J, the gap between germline ends came to 12 bases. The germline V gene has CDR1 SQVTM and CDR2 ANQGSEA. The CDR3 runs 13 residues.

The V call is TRBV20-1, the J call TRBJ1-1; 9 bases match TRBD1. Germline CDR1 DFQATT, CDR2 SNEGSKA (reference sequence). CDR3 length: 16 amino acids. The trim removed 2 bases at V and 8 bases at J, leaving 15 bases unmatched. The CDR3 DNA reads as TGCAGTGCTAGAAACGTCGCTGGAGGACAGGGGTCAGAAGCTTTCTTT. Translating gives CSARNVAGGQGSEAFF.